The T cell receptor (beta chain) under discussion was sequenced for a study of blood T cell repertoires in COVID-19. Germline-derived CDR1 and CDR2 are GTSNPN and SVGIG (reference sequence). Trimming left V 4 bases short and J 5 bases short, with 12 bases between. This CDR3 is built from 13 residues. In its sample, this clone was seen a few times. Here immunoSEQ multiplex PCR was the method, and the copy in TCRdb shows in-frame clones only, minus some. Of under 130,000 clones listed, around 81% are singletons. The specimen was peripheral blood. This sequence was found in a woman between 70 and 85 years old with acute or convalescent COVID-19. The chain employs TRBV30 and TRBJ2-1; no firm D call. DNA of the CDR3: TGTGCCTGGATCCCCCCTAGAAACAATGAGCAGTTCTTC. It translates to CAWIPPRNNEQFF.